There are a few counts of the clone carrying this TCR beta chain. Its antigen is still unknown. The PCR made use of 60 Vbeta and 13 Jbeta primers. Profiling relied on immunoSEQ multiplex PCR, and the TCRdb table lists in-frame clones only, not all of them. There are around 96,000 clones in the sample; 65% to 80% occur only once, and over 9.5% lies in the top ten. Germline CDR1 reads MNHEY; CDR2 reads SVGAGI. CDR3 length equals 15 residues. Trimming removed 8 bases at V and 5 bases at J, with 19 bases between. This sample is drawn from a study of cytomegalovirus exposure and HLA in healthy donors. Study-wide results and caveats: Some highly shared sequence variants likely arose as a pipeline artifact. Among TCR sequences, most were rare, though some public TCRs appeared in many donors. Among TCR beta chains, those listed as cytomegalovirus-associated numbered about 150.

The chain joins TRBV6-5 to TRBJ1-5; D is possibly TRBD1 (6 bases). The sequenced sample was PBMCs. This receptor was identified in a man aged 30 to 45 in good health and CMV-seropositive. CDR3 DNA: TGTGCCAGCGGGCGAGGGGAACAGGGATATCAGCCCCAGCATTTT. Its translation: CASGRGEQGYQPQHF.